This TCR beta chain was obtained from a study of graft-versus-host responses after intestinal transplantation. In the study overall: Those transplanted obtained multivisceral, liver-intestinal, or isolated intestinal grafts. The whole recipient group had anti-thymocyte globulin induction followed by tacrolimus and steroids for two to four years. Overall study results and limits: Early after transplant, HvG clones declined as circulating GvH clones peaked. Allografts of one patient group, those with graft-donor T cell macrochimerism, had high graft-versus-host to host-versus-graft clonal ratios.

This table comes from immunoSEQ multiplex PCR, and its TCRdb copy is limited to in-frame clones, with some not included. This repertoire shows some 110,000 clones, roughly 92% found once; its top ten account for 0.23%. The CDR3 is 16 residues long. Trimming removed 0 bases at V and 5 bases at J, with 16 bases between. Germline CDR1 and CDR2: MGHRA and YSYEKL. This clone was recorded once. Its antigen is not identified. This sample comprised unstimulated CD4+ T cells sorted from spleen or lymph node cells, obtained before transplant. The chain is built from TRBV4-1 and TRBJ1-1; D is undetermined. The receptor's source is a human donor who was the organ donor for an intestinal transplant. CDR3 in DNA: TGCGCCAGCAGCCAAGACTGGCCCAGGTCCGGGACTGAAGCTTTCTTT. This translates into CASSQDWPRSGTEAFF.